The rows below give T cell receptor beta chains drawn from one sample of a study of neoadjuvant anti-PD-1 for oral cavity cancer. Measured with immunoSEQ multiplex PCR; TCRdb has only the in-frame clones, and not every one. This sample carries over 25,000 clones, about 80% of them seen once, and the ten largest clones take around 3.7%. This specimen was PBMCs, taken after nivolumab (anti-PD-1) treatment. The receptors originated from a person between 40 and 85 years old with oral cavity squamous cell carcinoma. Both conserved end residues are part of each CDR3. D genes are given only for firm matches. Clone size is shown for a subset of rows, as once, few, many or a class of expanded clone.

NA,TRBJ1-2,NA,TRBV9,TGTGCCAGCAGCGTAGACGGGGACGCAACCTATGGCTACACCTTC,CASSVDGDATYGYTF
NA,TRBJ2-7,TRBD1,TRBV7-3,TGTGCCAGCAGCTTATATGGACAGGGTAGCTCCTACGAGCAGTACTTC,CASSLYGQGSSYEQYF
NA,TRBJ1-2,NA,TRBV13,TGTGCCAGCAGCTACTCTTATGGCTACACCTTC,CASSYSYGYTF
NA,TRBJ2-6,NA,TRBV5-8,TGTGCCAGCAGCTTCGGCAGGCGCTCTGGGGCCAACGTCCTGACTTTC,CASSFGRRSGANVLTF
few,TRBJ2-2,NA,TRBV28,TGTGCCACCGAGTATTTATCAGGATCCACCGGGGAGCTGTTTTTT,CATEYLSGSTGELFF
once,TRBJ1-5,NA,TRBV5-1,TGCGCCAGCAGCTTGGGCCTCCGTGGGACCGGCCAGCCCCAGCATTTT,CASSLGLRGTGQPQHF
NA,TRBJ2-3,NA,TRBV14,TGTGCCACCAGCGTAGGAGGGACACTCACAGATACGCAGTATTTT,CATSVGGTLTDTQYF
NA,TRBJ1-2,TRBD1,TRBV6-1,TGTGCCAGCGCAGGGGGAGGGAGGGGGACCTATGGCTACACCTTC,CASAGGGRGTYGYTF
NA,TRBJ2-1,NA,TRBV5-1,TGCGCCAGCAGCTCCCTTTCGGTGACCATGGGGGGTGAGCAGTTCTTC,CASSSLSVTMGGEQFF
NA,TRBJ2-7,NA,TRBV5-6,TGTGCCAGCAGCTTTACAGGGATCCACGAGCAGTACTTC,CASSFTGIHEQYF
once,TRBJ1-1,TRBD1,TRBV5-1,TGCGCCAGCAGCTGGACAGGTATCTCTGAAGCTTTCTTT,CASSWTGISEAFF
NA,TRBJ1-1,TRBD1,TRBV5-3,TGTGCCAGAAGCTTGGAACAGGGGGCGGATTTGAACACTGAAGCTTTCTTT,CARSLEQGADLNTEAFF
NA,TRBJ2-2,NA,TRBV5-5,TGTGCCAGCAGCTTGGGGGCAACCGCGAACACCGGGGAGCTGTTTTTT,CASSLGATANTGELFF
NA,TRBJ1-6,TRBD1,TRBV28,TGTGCCAGCAGCTCCGGCGCATTCGGGACAGGGTATTCACCCCTCCACTTT,CASSSGAFGTGYSPLHF
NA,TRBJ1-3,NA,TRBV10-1,TGCGCCAGCAGTGAGGGGAACACCATATATTTT,CASSEGNTIYF
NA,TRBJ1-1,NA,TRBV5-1,TGCGCCAGCAGGTTGACCCCCGTGCAGCCGGAAGCTTTCTTT,CASRLTPVQPEAFF
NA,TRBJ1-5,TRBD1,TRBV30,TGTGCCTGGAATGGACAGGGTGGGGGCAATCAGCCCCAGCATTTT,CAWNGQGGGNQPQHF
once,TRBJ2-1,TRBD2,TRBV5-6,TGTGCCAGCAGCTTGGTGGCGGGGGGGCTCCTATTCAATGAGCAGTTCTTC,CASSLVAGGLLFNEQFF
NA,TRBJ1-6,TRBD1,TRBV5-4,TGTGCCAGCAACCAAGACAGGGCGCGTAATTCACCCCTCCACTTT,CASNQDRARNSPLHF
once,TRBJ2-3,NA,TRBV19,TGTGCCAGTTCCCACGGGGAGGGGGATAGCACAGATACGCAGTATTTT,CASSHGEGDSTDTQYF
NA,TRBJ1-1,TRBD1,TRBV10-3,TGTGCCATCGGGACAGGGGTAACGAACACTGAAGCTTTCTTT,CAIGTGVTNTEAFF
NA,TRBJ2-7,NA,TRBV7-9,TGTGCCAGCACGGGGGGCGTTCGCTACGAGCAGTACTTC,CASTGGVRYEQYF
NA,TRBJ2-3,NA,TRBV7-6,TGTGCCAGCAGCGGGCGGCAGGGTTCCTGGGCAGATACGCAGTATTTT,CASSGRQGSWADTQYF
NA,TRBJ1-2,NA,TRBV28,TGTGCCAGCAGTTTGGCACAGGGCTCGTGGTATGGCTACACCTTC,CASSLAQGSWYGYTF
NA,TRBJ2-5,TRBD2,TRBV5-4,TGTGCCAGCAGCTTGGCCCTAGCGGGGGGACAAGAGACCCAGTACTTC,CASSLALAGGQETQYF
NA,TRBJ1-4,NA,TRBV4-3,TGCGCCAGCAGCAAAGATTCGGTCCTCGGGGAAAAACTGTTTTTT,CASSKDSVLGEKLFF
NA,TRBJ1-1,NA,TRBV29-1,TGCAGCGTTGAACCGGGGGGGCGCGGCACTGAAGCTTTCTTT,CSVEPGGRGTEAFF
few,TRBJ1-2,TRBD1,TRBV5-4,TGTGCCAGCAGTACGACAGGGGCATATGGCTACACCTTC,CASSTTGAYGYTF
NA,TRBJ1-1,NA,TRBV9,TGTGCCAGCAGCGTTACGCCCGGGAACACTGAAGCTTTCTTT,CASSVTPGNTEAFF
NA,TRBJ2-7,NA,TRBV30,TGTGCCTACACAGGGTTTAAGATCCACGAGCAGTACTTC,CAYTGFKIHEQYF
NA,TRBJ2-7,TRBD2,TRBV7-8,TGTGCCAGCAGCATATCTAGCGGCACCTACGAGCAGTACTTC,CASSISSGTYEQYF
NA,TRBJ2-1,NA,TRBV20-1,TGCAGTGCTCTTCCCCCCCCGCAGTTCTTC,CSALPPPQFF
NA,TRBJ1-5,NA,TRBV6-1,TGTGCCAGCAGTGTGACAGTGGGCAATCAGCCCCAGCATTTT,CASSVTVGNQPQHF
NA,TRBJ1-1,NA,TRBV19,TGTGCCAGTAGTAGCCAACCCTCGGGGCCTGAAGCTTTCTTT,CASSSQPSGPEAFF
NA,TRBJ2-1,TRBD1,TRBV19,TGTGCCAGTAGTCACCCCCCCCAACCGCGCGACAGGGTCAGCTCCTACAATGAGCAGTTCTTC,CASSHPPQPRDRVSSYNEQFF
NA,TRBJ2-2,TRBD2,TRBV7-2,TGTGCCAGCAGCTTAATAACTAGCGGGATCGGGGAGCTGTTTTTT,CASSLITSGIGELFF
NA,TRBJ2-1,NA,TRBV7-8,TGTGCCAGCAGTCTGGACACCATCTCCTACAATGAGCAGTTCTTC,CASSLDTISYNEQFF
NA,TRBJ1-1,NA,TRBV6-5,TGTGCCAGCAGCTCACACCCGAACACTGAAGCTTTCTTT,CASSSHPNTEAFF
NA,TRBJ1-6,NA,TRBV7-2,TGTGCCAGCAGCTTATGGGGGGGGGCGAACGATTCACCCCTCCACTTT,CASSLWGGANDSPLHF
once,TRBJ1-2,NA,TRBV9,TGTGCCAGCAGCCCCGGACAGTTTAGTAACTATGGCTACACCTTC,CASSPGQFSNYGYTF
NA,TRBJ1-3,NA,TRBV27,TGTGCCAGCAGTTTCACCGGGGGAGACACCATATATTTT,CASSFTGGDTIYF
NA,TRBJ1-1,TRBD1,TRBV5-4,TGTGCCAGCAGCTGGGGACAGTACACTGAAGCTTTCTTT,CASSWGQYTEAFF
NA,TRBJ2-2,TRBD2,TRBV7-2,TGTGCCAGCAGTTTAAATAGCGGGGGGGTTAGTCGGGAGCTGTTTTTT,CASSLNSGGVSRELFF
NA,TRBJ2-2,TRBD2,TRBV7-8,TGTGCCAGCAGCTTAAAGCGCGGCGGGGGGGCTTCTTACACCGGGGAGCTGTTTTTT,CASSLKRGGGASYTGELFF
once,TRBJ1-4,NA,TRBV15,TGTGCCACCAGCAGAGTGGGTGGCGTTGAAAAACTGTTTTTT,CATSRVGGVEKLFF
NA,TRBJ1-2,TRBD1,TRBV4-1,TGCGCCAGCAGCCAAGATCTGACAGGGGGCGATGGCTACACCTTC,CASSQDLTGGDGYTF
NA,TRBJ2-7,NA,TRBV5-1,NA,CASSFLWDRGSYEQYF
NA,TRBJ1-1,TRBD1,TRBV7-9,TGTGCCAGCAGCTCCCGAGGGCAGGGACAGGGGGCGCGCACTGAAGCTTTCTTT,CASSSRGQGQGARTEAFF
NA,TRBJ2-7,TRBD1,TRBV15,TGTGCCACCAGCAGGCTACGGGGGGACAGGGCGTTGGTCCACGAGCAGTACTTC,CATSRLRGDRALVHEQYF
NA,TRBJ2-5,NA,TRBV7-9,TGTGCCAGCAGCTTACGTTTGGGGGCAGGGGAAGAGACCCAGTACTTC,CASSLRLGAGEETQYF
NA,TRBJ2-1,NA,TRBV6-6,TGTGCCAGCGTTCCCGGGACGTCTTACAATGAGCAGTTCTTC,CASVPGTSYNEQFF